The source of this TCR beta chain is a study of T-cell reconstitution after alpha-beta-depleted transplantation in children. The authors prepared the TCRbeta library with unique molecular identifiers. In TCRdb, the PCR reads were re-called with MiXCR into one record per CDR3 protein. The table shows approximately 220,000 distinct CDR3 sequences, with over 15% occurring only once. The sample holds a few counts of this clonotype. The germline CDR1 and CDR2 sequences are SGHNT and YYREEE (reference sequence). The CDR3 loop spans 14 amino acids. V was pared by 4 bases and J by 4 bases, with 15 bases between.

The sequencing used PBMCs, mostly from graft donor cells, collected 360 days after TCRalphabeta/CD19-depleted stem cell transplant. This chain connects TRBV5-4 to TRBJ2-7; tentatively, D is TRBD2 (6 bases). This TCR was sampled from a male patient aged 2-9 years who had a stem cell transplant for acute lymphoblastic leukemia, so the T cells may come from the graft donor. The CDR3 loop reads CASSPGVLAYEQYF. CDR3 DNA sequence: TGTGCCAGCAGCCCGGGGGTCCTCGCTTACGAGCAGTACTTC.